Each of the 11 T cell receptor beta chains below was sequenced from the same sample in a study of shared T cell receptors in the human thymus. Libraries were prepared by immunoSEQ multiplex PCR; TCRdb keeps only in-frame clonotypes and omits some of them. The repertoire has 700,000 to 750,000 clones, approximately 85% of them found once; the top ten carry 0.0095% to 0.011%. The same data also went into a second study, on human thymus T cells.

The material sequenced was thymocytes. These receptors originate from a girl under three years old with a congenital heart defect.

The chain recombines TRBV18 with TRBJ2-5; D ambiguous. CDR1 is KGHSH, CDR2 LQKENI, per germline. There are 13 residues in the CDR3. V was cut by 4 bases and J by 5 bases, with 11 bases left in between. The CDR3 region is CASSLSGNETQYF. As DNA, the CDR3 is TGTGCCAGCTCACTTTCAGGCAACGAGACCCAGTACTTC.

This clone was observed once. The V gene is TRBV5-1, the J gene TRBJ2-7; perhaps TRBD1 as D (6 bases). The CDR3 covers 14 residues. The V and J ends lost 0 bases and 1 base respectively, with 8 bases between them. Per the germline V gene, CDR1 is SGHRS and CDR2 is YFSETQ. The CDR3 DNA sequence: TGCGCCAGCAGCTTGGAGGACAGTTCCTACGAGCAGTACTTC. It yields the protein CASSLEDSSYEQYF.

The CDR3 sequence is CASSFRQGEDTEAFF. The CDR3 nucleotides read TGTGCCAGCAGCTTTCGGCAGGGGGAGGATACTGAAGCTTTCTTT. The chain employs TRBV5-6 and TRBJ1-1; TRBD1 matches 7 bases. The CDR3 loop spans 15 amino acids. The ends lost 2 bases at V and 5 bases at J; junction bases unmatched: 9. Germline-derived CDR1 and CDR2 are SGHDT and YYEEEE.

J is TRBJ2-7 and V is TRBV5-6; 7 bases map to TRBD1. CDR1 is SGHDT, CDR2 YYEEEE, per germline. The CDR3 consists of 17 residues. The J segment lost 0 bases and the V segment lost 2 bases, leaving 11 bases of the junction unmatched. The CDR3 DNA reads as TGTGCCAGCAGCTTCCTTTATCGGGGACAGAGCTCCTACGAGCAGTACTTC. Its translation: CASSFLYRGQSSYEQYF.

The V gene is TRBV10-3, the J gene TRBJ2-5, with TRBD1 matching 11 bases. This CDR3 comprises 15 residues. Losses at the gene ends were 5 bases for V and 5 bases for J; bases not matched to a gene: 7. The V gene's germline CDR1 is ENHRY and CDR2 SYGVKD. CDR3 coding DNA: TGTGCCATCAGTCCGGACAGGGGGCTGGGGGAGACCCAGTACTTC. It translates to CAISPDRGLGETQYF.

The chain employs TRBV27 and TRBJ2-5; 11 nucleotides line up with TRBD1. CDR1 is MNHEY and CDR2 is SMNVEV in the germline V gene (reference sequence). Unmatched junction bases numbered 6, after V lost 9 bases and J lost 0 bases. CDR3 size: 15 residues. DNA of the CDR3: TGTGCCAGGGCCAGGGACAGGGGGTACCAAGAGACCCAGTACTTC. Its protein is CARARDRGYQETQYF.

The chain links TRBV28 to TRBJ2-3, with 8 bases aligning to TRBD1. J was trimmed by 3 bases and V by 7 bases; bases with no gene match: 6. The germline V gene encodes CDR1 MDHEN and CDR2 SYDVKM. CDR3 length: 14 residues. CDR3 DNA sequence: TGTGCCAGCAATAACAGGGGGGTTACAGATACGCAGTATTTT. Its translation is CASNNRGVTDTQYF.

This clone was seen only once. This chain links TRBV5-1 with TRBJ2-3; tentatively, D is TRBD1 (6 bases). This CDR3 region has 15 residues. V was trimmed by 2 bases and J by 1 base, leaving 11 bases between them. The germline V gene has CDR1 SGHRS and CDR2 YFSETQ. The CDR3 nucleotides read TGCGCCAGCAGCTTCGGACAGAGGGGCACAGATACGCAGTATTTT. Protein sequence: CASSFGQRGTDTQYF.

This clone has more than one count but fewer than ten. This chain uses TRBV19 with TRBJ1-2; 8 bases agree with TRBD1. This CDR3 is built from 14 residues. Losses at the gene ends were 4 bases for V and 4 bases for J; bases not matched to a gene: 5. The germline CDR1 and CDR2 sequences are LNHDA and SQIVND (reference sequence). CDR3 loop: CASSTRTGLYGYTF. The CDR3 nucleotides are TGTGCCAGTAGTACCCGGACAGGGCTCTATGGCTACACCTTC.

The chain couples TRBV11-2 to TRBJ2-5; 7 bases line up with TRBD1. The CDR3 totals 14 residues. Unmatched junction bases numbered 6, after V lost 5 bases and J lost 3 bases. Looked up from germline, CDR1 is SGHAT and CDR2 is FQNNGV. In DNA, the CDR3 is TGTGCCAGCAGCCCTTGGGACAGCGAAGAGACCCAGTACTTC. Residues: CASSPWDSEETQYF.

The chain links TRBV19 to TRBJ1-2; no clear D gene. Trimming pared 5 bases from V and 4 bases from J, leaving 14 bases between. The CDR3 totals 14 residues. The germline V gene encodes CDR1 LNHDA and CDR2 SQIVND (reference sequence). The CDR3 loop is CASSPWRLGYGYTF. The CDR3 coding sequence is TGTGCCAGTAGTCCTTGGAGACTAGGCTATGGCTACACCTTC.